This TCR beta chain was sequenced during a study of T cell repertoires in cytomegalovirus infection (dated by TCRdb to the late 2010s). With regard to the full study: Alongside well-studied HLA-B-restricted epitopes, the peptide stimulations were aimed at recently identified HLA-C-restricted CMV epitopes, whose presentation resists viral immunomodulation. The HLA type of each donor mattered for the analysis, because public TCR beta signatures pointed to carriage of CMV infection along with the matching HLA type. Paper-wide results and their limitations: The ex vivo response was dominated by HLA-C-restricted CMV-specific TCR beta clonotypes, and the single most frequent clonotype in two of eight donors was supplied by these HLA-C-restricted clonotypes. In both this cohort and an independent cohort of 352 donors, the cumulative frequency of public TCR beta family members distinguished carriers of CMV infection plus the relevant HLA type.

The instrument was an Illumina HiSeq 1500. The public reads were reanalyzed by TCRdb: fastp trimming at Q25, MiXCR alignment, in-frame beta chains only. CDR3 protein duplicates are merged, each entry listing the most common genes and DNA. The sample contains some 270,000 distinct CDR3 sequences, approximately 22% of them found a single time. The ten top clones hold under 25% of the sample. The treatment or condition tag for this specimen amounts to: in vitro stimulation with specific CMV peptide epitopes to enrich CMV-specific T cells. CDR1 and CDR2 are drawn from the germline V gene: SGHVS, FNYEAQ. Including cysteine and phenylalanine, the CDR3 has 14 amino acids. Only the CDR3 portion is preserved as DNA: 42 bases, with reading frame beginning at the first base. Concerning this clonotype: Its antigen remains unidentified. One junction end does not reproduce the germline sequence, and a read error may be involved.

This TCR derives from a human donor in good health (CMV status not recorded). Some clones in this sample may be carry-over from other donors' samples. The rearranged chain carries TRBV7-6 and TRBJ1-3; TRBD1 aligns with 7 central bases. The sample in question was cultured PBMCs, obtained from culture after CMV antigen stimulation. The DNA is TGTGCCAGCAGCTTAGGGACAGGAGGAAACACCGTATATTTT. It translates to CASSLGTGGNTVYF.